Here is one T cell receptor beta chain with its context. As yet, its antigen is unknown. These data originate in a study of cytomegalovirus exposure and HLA in healthy donors. Every donor was a healthy person donating bone marrow. PCR involved 60 Vbeta and 13 Jbeta primers. Assay used: immunoSEQ multiplex PCR; TCRdb lists only in-frame clones, some missing. The sample consists of 75,000 to 100,000 clones, 60% to 85% of them appearing once. V dropped 5 bases and J dropped 7; count of bases not matched to a gene: 9. The germline V gene encodes CDR1 LNHDA and CDR2 SQIVND (reference sequence). This CDR3 has 14 residues. General study results and limits: For most TCR beta V segments, an earlier analysis put the productive rate at about 87% or about 30% of the time. Later work associated more than 15,000 TCR beta sequences with HLA alleles at 0.05 false discovery rate.

The source is a man aged 55-75 years in good health and CMV-seropositive. Sequenced material: PBMCs. The rearrangement uses TRBV19 and TRBJ1-1, with 8 bases that match TRBD1. CDR3 in DNA: TGTGCCAGTAGTCCCAGACAGGGGCAAGGTGAAGCTTTCTTT. Its protein product is CASSPRQGQGEAFF. The variable domain in full, with the rest retrieved from reference TRBV19 and TRBJ1-1, is DGGITQSPKYLFRKEGQNVTLSCEQNLNHDAMYWYRQDPGQGLRLIYYSQIVNDFQKGDIAEGYSVSREKKESFPLTVTSAQKNPTAFYLCASSPRQGQGEAFFGQGTRLTVV.